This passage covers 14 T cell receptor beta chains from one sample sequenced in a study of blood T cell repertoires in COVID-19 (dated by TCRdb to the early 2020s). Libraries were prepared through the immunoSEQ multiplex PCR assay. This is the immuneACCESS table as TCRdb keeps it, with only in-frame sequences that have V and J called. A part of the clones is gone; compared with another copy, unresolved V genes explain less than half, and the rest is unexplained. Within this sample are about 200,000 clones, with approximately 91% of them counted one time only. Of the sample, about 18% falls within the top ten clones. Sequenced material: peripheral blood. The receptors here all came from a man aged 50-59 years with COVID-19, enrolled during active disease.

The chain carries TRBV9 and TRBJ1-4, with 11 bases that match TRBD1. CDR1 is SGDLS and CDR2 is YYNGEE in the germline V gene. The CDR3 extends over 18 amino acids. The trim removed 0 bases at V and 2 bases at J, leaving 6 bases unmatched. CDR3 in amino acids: CASSVGTGGWATNEKLFF. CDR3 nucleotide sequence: TGTGCCAGCAGCGTAGGGACAGGGGGCTGGGCGACTAATGAAAAACTGTTTTTT. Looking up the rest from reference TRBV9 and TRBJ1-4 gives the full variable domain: DSGVTQTPKHLITATGQRVTLRCSPRSGDLSVYWYQQSLDQGLQFLIQYYNGEERAKGNILERFSAQQFPDLHSELNLSSLELGDSALYFCASSVGTGGWATNEKLFFGSGTQLSVL.

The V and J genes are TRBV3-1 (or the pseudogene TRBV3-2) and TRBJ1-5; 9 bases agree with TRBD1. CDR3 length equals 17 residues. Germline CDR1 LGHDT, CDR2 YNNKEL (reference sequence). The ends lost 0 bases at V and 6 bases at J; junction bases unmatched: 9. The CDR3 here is CASSQDWLQGASQPQHF. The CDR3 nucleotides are TGTGCCAGCAGCCAAGATTGGTTACAGGGGGCTTCTCAGCCCCAGCATTTT.

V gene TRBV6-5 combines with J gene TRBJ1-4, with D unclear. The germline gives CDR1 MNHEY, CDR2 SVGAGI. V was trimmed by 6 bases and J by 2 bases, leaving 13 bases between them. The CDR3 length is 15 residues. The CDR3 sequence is CASSLRGATNEKLFF. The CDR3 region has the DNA TGTGCCAGCAGCCTCCGGGGAGCTACTAATGAAAAACTGTTTTTT.

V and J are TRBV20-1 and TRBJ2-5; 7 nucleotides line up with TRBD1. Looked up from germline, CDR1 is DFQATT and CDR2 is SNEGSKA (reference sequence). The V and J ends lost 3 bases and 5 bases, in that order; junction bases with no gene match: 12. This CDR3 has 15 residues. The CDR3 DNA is TGCAGTGCTAGTGGGGCGGTAGGGGGCTTGGAGACCCAGTACTTC. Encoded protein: CSASGAVGGLETQYF.

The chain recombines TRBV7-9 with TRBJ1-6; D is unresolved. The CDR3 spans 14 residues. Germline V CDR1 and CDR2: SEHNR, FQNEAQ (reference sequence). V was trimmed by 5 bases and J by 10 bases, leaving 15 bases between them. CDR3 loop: CASSPSEGESPLHF. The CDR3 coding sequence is TGTGCCAGCAGCCCAAGCGAGGGTGAATCACCCCTCCACTTT.

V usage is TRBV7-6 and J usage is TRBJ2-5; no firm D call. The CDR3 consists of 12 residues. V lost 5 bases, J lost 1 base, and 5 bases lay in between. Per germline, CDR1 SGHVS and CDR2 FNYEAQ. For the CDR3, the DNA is TGTGCCAGCAGCCCTTCCCAAGAGACCCAGTACTTC. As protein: CASSPSQETQYF.

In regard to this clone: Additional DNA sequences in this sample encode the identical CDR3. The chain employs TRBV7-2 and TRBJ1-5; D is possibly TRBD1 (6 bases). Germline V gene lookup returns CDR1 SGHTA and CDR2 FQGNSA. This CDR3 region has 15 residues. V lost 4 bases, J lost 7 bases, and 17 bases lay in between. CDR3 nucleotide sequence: TGTGCCAGCAGCTCAGTGGGGGGGGGCGGGCAGCCCCAGCATTTT. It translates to CASSSVGGGGQPQHF.

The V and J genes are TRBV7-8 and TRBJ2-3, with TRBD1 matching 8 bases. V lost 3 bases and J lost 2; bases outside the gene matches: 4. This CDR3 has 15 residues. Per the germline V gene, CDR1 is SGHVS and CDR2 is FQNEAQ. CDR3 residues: CASSLTGAATDTQYF. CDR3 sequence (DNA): TGTGCCAGCAGCTTGACAGGGGCGGCCACAGATACGCAGTATTTT. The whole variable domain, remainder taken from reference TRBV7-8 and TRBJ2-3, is GAGVSQSPRYKVAKRGQDVALRCDPISGHVSLFWYQQALGQGPEFLTYFQNEAQLDKSGLPSDRFFAERPEGSVSTLKIQRTQQEDSAVYLCASSLTGAATDTQYFGPGTRLTVL.

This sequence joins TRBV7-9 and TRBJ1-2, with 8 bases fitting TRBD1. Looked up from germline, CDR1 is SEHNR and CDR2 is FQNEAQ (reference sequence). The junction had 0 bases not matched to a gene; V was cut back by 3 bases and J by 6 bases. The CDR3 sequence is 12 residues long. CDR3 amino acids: CASSLDRDGYTF. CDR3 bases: TGTGCCAGCAGCTTGGACAGGGATGGCTACACCTTC. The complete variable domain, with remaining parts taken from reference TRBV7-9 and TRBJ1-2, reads DTGVSQNPRHKITKRGQNVTFRCDPISEHNRLYWYRQTLGQGPEFLTYFQNEAQLEKSRLLSDRFSAERPKGSFSTLEIQRTEQGDSAMYLCASSLDRDGYTFGSGTRLTVV.

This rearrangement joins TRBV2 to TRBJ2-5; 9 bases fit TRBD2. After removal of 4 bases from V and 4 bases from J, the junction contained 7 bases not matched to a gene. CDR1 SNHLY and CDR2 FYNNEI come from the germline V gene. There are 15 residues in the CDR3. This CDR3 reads CASSAISGGGETQYF. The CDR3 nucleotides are TGTGCCAGCAGTGCCATTAGCGGGGGCGGAGAGACCCAGTACTTC.

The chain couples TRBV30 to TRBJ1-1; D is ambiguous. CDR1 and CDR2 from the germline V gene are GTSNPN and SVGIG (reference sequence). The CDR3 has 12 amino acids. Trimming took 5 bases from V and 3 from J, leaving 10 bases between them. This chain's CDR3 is CAWLPGYTEAFF. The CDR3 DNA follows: TGTGCCTGGTTACCCGGTTACACTGAAGCTTTCTTT.

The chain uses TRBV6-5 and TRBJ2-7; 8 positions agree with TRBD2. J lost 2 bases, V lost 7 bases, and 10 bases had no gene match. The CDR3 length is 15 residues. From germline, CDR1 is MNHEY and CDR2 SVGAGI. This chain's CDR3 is CASNPGGGRPYEQYF. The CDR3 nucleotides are TGTGCCAGCAACCCCGGCGGGGGGCGACCCTACGAGCAGTACTTC.

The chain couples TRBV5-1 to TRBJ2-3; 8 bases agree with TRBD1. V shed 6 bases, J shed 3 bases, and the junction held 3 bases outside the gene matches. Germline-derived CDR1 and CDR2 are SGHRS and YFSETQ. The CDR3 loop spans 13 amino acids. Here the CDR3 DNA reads TGCGCCAGCACGGACAGGGTGACAGATACGCAGTATTTT. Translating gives CASTDRVTDTQYF. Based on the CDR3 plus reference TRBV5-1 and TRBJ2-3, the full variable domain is KAGVTQTPRYLIKTRGQQVTLSCSPISGHRSVSWYQQTPGQGLQFLFEYFSETQRNKGNFPGRFSGRQFSNSRSEMNVSTLELGDSALYLCASTDRVTDTQYFGPGTRLTVL.

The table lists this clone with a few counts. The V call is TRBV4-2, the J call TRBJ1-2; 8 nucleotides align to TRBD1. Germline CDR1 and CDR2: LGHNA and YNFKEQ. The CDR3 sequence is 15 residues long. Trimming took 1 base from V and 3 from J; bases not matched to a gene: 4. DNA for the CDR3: TGTGCCAGCAGCCAAGTGGACAGGGCTGACTATGGCTACACCTTC. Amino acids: CASSQVDRADYGYTF.